Reported below is one T cell receptor beta chain. Its cognate antigen is unknown. In the PCR, 60 Vbeta and 13 Jbeta primers were used. Clones were read by immunoSEQ multiplex PCR, and TCRdb kept only the in-frame ones, dropping some. The repertoire has under 150,000 clones, about 73% of them found once; the top ten carry less than 3.5%. The data stem from a study of cytomegalovirus exposure and HLA in healthy donors. On the study more broadly: Findings of an earlier analysis included 117 million unique TCR beta sequences from 180 million or so T cells.

Trimming left V 3 bases short and J 3 bases short, with 14 bases between. Germline CDR1 and CDR2: PRHDT and FYEKMQ (reference sequence). This CDR3 is built from 15 residues. Findings and limits, study-wide: An analysis was carried out at a later point. It showed that HLA-associated TCR beta chains were more clonally expanded than equally common non-associated chains.

The chain employs TRBV13 and TRBJ1-1; D not resolved. The source material was PBMCs. The receptor's source is a man in his forties or fifties in good health and CMV-seropositive. CDR3 region: CASSFGDGRYTEAFF. The CDR3 DNA sequence: TGTGCCAGCAGCTTTGGGGATGGGAGGTACACTGAAGCTTTCTTT.